This T cell receptor (beta chain) is drawn from a study of blood T cell repertoires in COVID-19. Study-level background: COVID-19 samples collected from the United States, Italy and Spain covered acute and convalescent phases.

Germline V CDR1 and CDR2: LGHDT, YNNKEL (reference sequence). The CDR3 covers 15 residues. J gave up 5 bases and V 5 bases, and 7 bases lay outside the gene matches. In the original workflow: For nucleated cells, counts were estimated from reference gene primer amplification. Assay: immunoSEQ multiplex PCR; the TCRdb copy retains only in-frame clones and omits some. V, J and clone size are those of that table, while D and trimming were read from the DNA. The profile shows roughly 65,000 clones, nearly 80% of them singletons. The clonotype was recovered from a human donor in a cohort sampled during active COVID-19. The source material was peripheral blood. V and J are TRBV3-1 (or the pseudogene TRBV3-2) and TRBJ2-5; 11 bases map to TRBD2. DNA of the CDR3: TGTGCCAGCAGCTTAGCGGGGGGGCAGCGGGAGACCCAGTACTTC. It specifies CASSLAGGQRETQYF.